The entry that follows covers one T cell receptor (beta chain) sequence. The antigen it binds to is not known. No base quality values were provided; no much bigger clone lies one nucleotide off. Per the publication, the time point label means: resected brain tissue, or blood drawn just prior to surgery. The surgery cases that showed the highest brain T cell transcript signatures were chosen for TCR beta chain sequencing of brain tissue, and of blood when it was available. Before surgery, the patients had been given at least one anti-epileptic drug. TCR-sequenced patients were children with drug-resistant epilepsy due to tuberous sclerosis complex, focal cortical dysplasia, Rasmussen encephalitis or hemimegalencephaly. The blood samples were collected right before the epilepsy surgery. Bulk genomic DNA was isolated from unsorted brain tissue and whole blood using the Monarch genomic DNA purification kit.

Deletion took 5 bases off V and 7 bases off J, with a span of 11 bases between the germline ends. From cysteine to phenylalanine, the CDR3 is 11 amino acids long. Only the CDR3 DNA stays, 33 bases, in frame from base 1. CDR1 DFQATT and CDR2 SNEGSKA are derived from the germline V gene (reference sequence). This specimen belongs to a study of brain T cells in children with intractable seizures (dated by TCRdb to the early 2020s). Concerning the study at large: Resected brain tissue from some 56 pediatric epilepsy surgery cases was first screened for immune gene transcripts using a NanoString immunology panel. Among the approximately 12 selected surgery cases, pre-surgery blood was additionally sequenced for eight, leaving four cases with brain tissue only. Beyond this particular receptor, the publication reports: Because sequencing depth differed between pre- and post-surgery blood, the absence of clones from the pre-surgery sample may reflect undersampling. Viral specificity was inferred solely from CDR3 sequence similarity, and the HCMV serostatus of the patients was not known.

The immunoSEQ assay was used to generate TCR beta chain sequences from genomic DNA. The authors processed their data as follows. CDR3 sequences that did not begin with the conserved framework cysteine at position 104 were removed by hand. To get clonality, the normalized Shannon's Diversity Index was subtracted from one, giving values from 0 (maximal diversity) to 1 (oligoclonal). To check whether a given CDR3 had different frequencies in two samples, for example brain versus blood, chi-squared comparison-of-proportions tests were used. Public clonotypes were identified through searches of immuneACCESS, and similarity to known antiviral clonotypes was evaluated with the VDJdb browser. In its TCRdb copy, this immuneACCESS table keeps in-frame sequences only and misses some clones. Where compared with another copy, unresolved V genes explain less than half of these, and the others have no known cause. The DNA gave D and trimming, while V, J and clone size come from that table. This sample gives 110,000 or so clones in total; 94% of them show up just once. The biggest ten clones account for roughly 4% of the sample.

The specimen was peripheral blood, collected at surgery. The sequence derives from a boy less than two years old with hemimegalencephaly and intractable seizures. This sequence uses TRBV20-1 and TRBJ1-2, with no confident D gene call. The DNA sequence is TGCAGTGCTCCTACCGGGCCTGGCTACACCTTC. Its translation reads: CSAPTGPGYTF.